The 31 T cell receptor beta chains reported below all come from one sample, sequenced in a study of T cells in Graves' hyperthyroidism and ophthalmopathy. From RNA transcripts, TCR beta CDR3 regions were amplified. An initial round of RT-PCR targeting the TCR CDR3 relied on the HTBI primer set. TCRdb independently ran MiXCR on the multiplex PCR reads; one entry per CDR3 protein. This repertoire shows 490,000 or so distinct CDR3 sequences, 40% to 55% found once; its top ten account for about two fifths. The sample taken for sequencing was peripheral blood or thyroid tissue (not recorded which). These receptors all come from an adult woman with Graves' disease, either hyperthyroidism or ophthalmopathy (not recorded which).

This clonotype was observed a few times. The genes are TRBV12-3 or TRBV12-4 and TRBJ1-1; D not resolved. V was cut by 5 bases and J by 10 bases, with 11 bases left in between. This CDR3 is built from 11 residues. Here the CDR3 DNA reads TGTGCCAGCAGTCCCTCGTTGTCAGCTTTCTTT. Translated: CASSPSLSAFF.

Worth noting for this clonotype: The DNA is left out, because the CDR3 cannot be placed on it with certainty; the CDR3 is given as TCRdb lists it. The chain links TRBV20-1 to TRBJ1-2. The CDR3 has 16 amino acids, counting both end residues. CDR1 DFQATT and CDR2 SNEGSKA come from the germline V gene (reference sequence). The CDR3 loop reads CSARAAAYEQYFGYTF.

V gene TRBV12-3 or TRBV12-4 combines with J gene TRBJ1-2; a possible D gene is TRBD1 (6 bases). The CDR3 contains 16 residues. V was pared by 5 bases and J by 4 bases, with 20 bases between. In DNA, the CDR3 is TGTGCCAGCAGTCTATGGGGGGCACCTCACGCCTATGGCTACACCTTC. This encodes CASSLWGAPHAYGYTF.

This clonotype came up many times. CDR3 DNA: TGTGCCCCTAATAACTTCCAGGGCGGAGAGACCCAGTACTTC. Translated: CAPNNFQGGETQYF. The V call is TRBV6-5, the J call TRBJ2-5; D is possibly TRBD1 (5 bases). Trimming shortened V by 11 bases and J by 4 bases, and 20 bases separated the two germline ends. Germline V gene data show CDR1 as MNHEY and CDR2 as SVGAGI. CDR3 size: 14 residues.

This clonotype was found once. The CDR3 DNA sequence: TGTGCCAGCAGCTTAGTGGGACAGTACCTTTCACCCCTCCACTTT. This translates into CASSLVGQYLSPLHF. The rearrangement uses TRBV7-8 and TRBJ1-6; 7 bases fit TRBD1. The CDR3 has 15 residues. Per the germline V gene, CDR1 is SGHVS and CDR2 is FQNEAQ. The ends lost 1 base at V and 9 bases at J; junction bases unmatched: 6.

This clonotype turned up a few times. The chain is built from TRBV7-9 and TRBJ2-5; D is uncertain. This CDR3 comprises 16 residues. The V gene lost 5 bases and the J gene lost 4 bases, with 20 bases spanning the gap. Germline loops: CDR1 SEHNR, CDR2 FQNEAQ (reference sequence). CDR3 amino acids: CASSHLTEYMRETQYF. The CDR3 DNA reads as TGTGCCAGCAGCCACCTCACCGAATATATGAGAGAGACCCAGTACTTC.

As concerns this clonotype: Possible read error: a much larger clone is one base away. V usage is TRBV7-9 and J usage is TRBJ2-7; 8 nucleotides align to TRBD1. Germline V gives CDR1 SEHNR, CDR2 FQNEAQ (reference sequence). The CDR3 contains 15 residues. The chain's CDR3 is CASSLDRDRNYEQHF. The DNA of the CDR3 is TGTGCCAGCAGCTTAGACCGGGACAGGAACTACGAGCAGCACTTC.

There are many counts of this clonotype. The chain links TRBV7-3 to TRBJ1-1, with D perhaps TRBD1 (6 bases). Germline V CDR1 and CDR2: SGHTA, FQGTGA. CDR3 length: 14 residues. V was cut by 5 bases and J by 1 base, with 11 bases left in between. DNA of the CDR3: TGTGCCAGCAGCGGGGGGCCAGGGAACACTGAAGCTTTCTTT. Encoded protein: CASSGGPGNTEAFF.

CDR3 sequence: CASNPTGRTNEKLFF. The CDR3 DNA sequence: TGTGCCAGCAACCCCACAGGGAGAACTAATGAAAAACTGTTTTTT. This sequence joins TRBV2 and TRBJ1-4, with D possibly TRBD1 on 6 matching bases. Germline assignment: CDR1 SNHLY and CDR2 FYNNEI. V lost 7 bases and J 1 base, leaving 13 bases between the germline ends. The CDR3 contains 15 residues.

The V gene is TRBV29-1, the J gene TRBJ1-1, with D maybe TRBD1 (5 bases). Trimming took off 7 bases at V and 1 base at J, with 16 bases between the two ends. The CDR3 spans 14 residues. Per the germline V gene, CDR1 is SQVTM and CDR2 is ANQGSEA. CDR3 nucleotides: TGCAGCGCCACAGGACGGGACGGGAACACTGAAGCTTTCTTT. Translated, it gives CSATGRDGNTEAFF.

The genes are TRBV7-9 and TRBJ2-2; 7 bases are shared with TRBD1. CDR3 length: 15 residues. With 4 bases clipped from V and 8 bases from J, the junction kept 10 bases outside the gene matches. Germline values: CDR1 SEHNR, CDR2 FQNEAQ (reference sequence). CDR3 bases: TGTGCCAGCAGCTCGATACACAGGGGAGCAGGGGAGCTGTTTTTT. Its translation: CASSSIHRGAGELFF.

This clonotype was detected ten times or more. The chain is built from TRBV24-1 and TRBJ2-5; D unclear. This CDR3 is built from 14 residues. Trimming removed 5 bases at V and 0 bases at J, with 9 bases between. Germline values: CDR1 KGHDR, CDR2 SFDVKD. The CDR3 spells CATSGHRYQETQYF. As DNA, the CDR3 is TGTGCCACCAGTGGACACAGATACCAAGAGACCCAGTACTTC.

The CDR3 spells CASSEWNYGYTF. CDR3 nucleotide sequence: TGTGCCAGCAGTGAATGGAACTATGGCTACACCTTC. The chain combines TRBV2 with TRBJ1-2; no clear D. The V gene's germline CDR1 is SNHLY and CDR2 FYNNEI. V gave up 2 bases and J gave up 2 bases, with 3 bases separating them. The CDR3 consists of 12 residues.

This clonotype was picked up many times. CDR3 sequence: CASSYLTTGGGYGYTF. The DNA of the CDR3 is TGTGCCAGCAGTTACCTTACGACAGGGGGCGGCTATGGCTACACCTTC. The V and J genes are TRBV6-6 and TRBJ1-2, with 10 bases that match TRBD1. Germline CDR1 reads MNHNY; CDR2 reads SVGAGI (reference sequence). J was trimmed by 4 bases and V by 2 bases; bases with no gene match: 7. CDR3 length: 16 amino acids.

A word on this clonotype: Given a much more abundant clone one base away, this may be a read error. V is TRBV4-1 and J is TRBJ2-5; 7 nucleotides match TRBD2. Looked up from germline, CDR1 is MGHRA and CDR2 is YSYEKL. This CDR3 comprises 15 residues. The CDR3 spells CANSPTSALGETQYF. The CDR3 DNA reads TGCGCCAACAGCCCTACTAGCGCCTTGGGGGAGACCCAGTACTTC.

This clonotype showed up many times. J is TRBJ1-6 and V is TRBV7-2; no definite D call. Trimming removed 5 bases from V and 8 bases from J, with 13 bases in between. This CDR3 has 14 residues. Germline V gene data show CDR1 as SGHTA and CDR2 as FQGNSA. This CDR3 is CASSPLPGYSPLHF. In DNA, the CDR3 is TGTGCCAGCAGCCCCCTCCCCGGGTATTCACCCCTCCACTTT.

This clonotype showed up many times. The CDR3 region has the DNA TGTGCCAGCAGAAGGTGGTCCTACGAGCAGTACTTC. This gives the protein CASRRWSYEQYF. The V gene is TRBV5-6, the J gene TRBJ2-7; D gene unclear. V was cut by 5 bases and J by 1 base, with 7 bases left in between. This CDR3 is built from 12 residues. CDR1 and CDR2 (germline): SGHDT, YYEEEE.

This clonotype was seen once. The chain carries TRBV20-1 and TRBJ1-5; possibly TRBD1 for D (6 bases). Germline CDR1 and CDR2: DFQATT and SNEGSKA (reference sequence). V was pared by 2 bases and J by 5 bases, with 16 bases between. This CDR3 contains 15 residues. This CDR3 is CSARIPQGTYQPQHF. DNA for the CDR3: TGCAGTGCTAGAATCCCGCAGGGGACTTATCAGCCCCAGCATTTT.

The rearrangement links TRBV29-1 to TRBJ2-5, with a possible D match to TRBD1 (5 bases). V was shortened by 7 bases and J by 5 bases, with 20 bases between the two germline ends. Germline V lookup: CDR1 SQVTM, CDR2 ANQGSEA. The CDR3 extends over 14 amino acids. CDR3 in DNA: TGCAGCGCGACAGATCGGAAGGTCGGGGAGACCCAGTACTTC. Translating gives CSATDRKVGETQYF.

This clonotype was recorded at least ten times. The CDR3: CASSLDLTGAEAFF. CDR3 bases: TGTGCCAGCAGCTTAGATCTCACTGGGGCTGAAGCTTTCTTT. J is TRBJ1-1 and V is TRBV11-2; D remains unclear. Trimming took 0 bases from V and 6 from J, leaving 11 bases between them. The CDR3 is 14 residues long. Germline V lookup: CDR1 SGHAT, CDR2 FQNNGV.

This rearrangement joins TRBV10-3 to TRBJ2-5, with unresolved D. This CDR3 is 12 amino acids long. The V end lost 7 bases, the J end lost 5 bases, and 11 bases lay between the germline ends. The germline V gene encodes CDR1 ENHRY and CDR2 SYGVKD. The CDR3 reads CAIIDPGETQYF. In DNA, the CDR3 is TGTGCCATCATTGACCCCGGGGAGACCCAGTACTTC.

The chain uses TRBV5-1 and TRBJ1-1; the match to TRBD1 covers 10 bases. CDR3 length: 15 residues. Looked up from germline, CDR1 is SGHRS and CDR2 is YFSETQ. Trimming took 7 bases from V and 0 from J; bases not matched to a gene: 6. The CDR3 nucleotides are TGCGCCAGCCAGACAGGGGGCGGCATGAACACTGAAGCTTTCTTT. It codes for CASQTGGGMNTEAFF.

The V and J genes are TRBV10-3 and TRBJ2-5, with TRBD2 as a possible D gene (6 bases). Looked up from germline, CDR1 is ENHRY and CDR2 is SYGVKD. CDR3 size: 13 residues. The ends were cut back, 8 bases at V and 0 bases at J, with 10 bases in the middle. The CDR3 DNA reads as TGTGCCATCGGCGGGGAGAACCAAGAGACCCAGTACTTC. Residues: CAIGGENQETQYF.

The chain is built from TRBV4-1 and TRBJ2-7, with D perhaps being TRBD1 or TRBD2 (6 bases each). V was shortened by 5 bases and J by 2 bases, with 16 bases between the two germline ends. CDR1 and CDR2 (germline): MGHRA, YSYEKL. This CDR3 has 15 residues. The CDR3: CASSSTRGLAYEQYF. As DNA, the CDR3 is TGCGCCAGCAGCTCTACCAGGGGACTGGCCTACGAGCAGTACTTC.

This clonotype was observed at least ten times. The DNA for the CDR3 is TGTGCCAGCAGCGTCGCCCTCTACGAGCAGTACTTC. As protein: CASSVALYEQYF. This chain connects TRBV7-2 to TRBJ2-7; D gene unclear. The CDR3 runs 12 residues. Trimming took 5 bases from V and 3 from J, leaving 8 bases between them. Germline V gene sequence: CDR1 SGHTA, CDR2 FQGNSA.

This clonotype was found many times. The chain recombines TRBV2 with TRBJ1-1, with D possibly matching TRBD1 (5 bases). V was clipped by 6 bases and J by 5 bases, with 16 bases between them. The CDR3 contains 14 residues. The germline V gene encodes CDR1 SNHLY and CDR2 FYNNEI. The DNA of the CDR3 is TGTGCCAGCAGCGACCTGGGGGGTTCTACTGAAGCTTTCTTT. It codes for CASSDLGGSTEAFF.

On this clonotype: The CDR3 ends on some other residue instead of the conserved phenylalanine or tryptophan, so this is likely a read error. It is unclear where the CDR3 begins or ends on the DNA, so no DNA is shown, and the CDR3 is as TCRdb lists it. The chain uses TRBV6-1 and TRBJ2-5; whether TRBD1, the table's D call, matches the DNA was not checked. Germline CDR1 is MNHNS and CDR2 is SASEGT. The CDR3 spans 9 residues, counting both ends. CDR3 loop: CAIRPTTGT.

The CDR3 loop reads CAISGPPYNEQFF. The DNA for the CDR3 is TGTGCCATCAGTGGGCCCCCCTACAATGAGCAGTTCTTC. The chain recombines TRBV10-3 with TRBJ2-1; no clear D gene. Germline CDR1 ENHRY, CDR2 SYGVKD. The CDR3 length is 13 residues. Trimming pared 4 bases from V and 2 bases from J, leaving 6 bases between.

Concerning this clonotype: This likely comes from a read error, as the CDR3 has no conserved phenylalanine or tryptophan at its end. The DNA is left out, because the CDR3 cannot be placed on it with certainty; the CDR3 is given as TCRdb lists it. The chain carries TRBV2 and TRBJ2-7; the tabulated D call, TRBD1, remains unverified against the DNA. Germline-derived CDR1 and CDR2 are SNHLY and FYNNEI. Counting both end residues, the CDR3 totals 13 amino acids. CDR3 loop: CASSADRDRVIHL.

This clonotype was observed at least ten times. A much more abundant neighbour one base away suggests this may be a read error. This rearrangement joins TRBV9 to TRBJ2-7; D may correspond to TRBD1 or TRBD2 (5 bases each). The CDR3 extends over 15 amino acids. V was shortened by 0 bases and J by 8 bases, with 18 bases between the two germline ends. CDR1 SGDLS and CDR2 YYNGEE come from the germline V gene. The CDR3 loop is CASSVGGETEVKQYF. CDR3 DNA sequence: TGTGCCAGCAGCGTAGGAGGGGAGACAGAGGTCAAGCAGTACTTC.

The chain uses TRBV2 and TRBJ2-5; the match to TRBD2 covers 12 bases. CDR1 is SNHLY, CDR2 FYNNEI, per germline. The CDR3 totals 17 residues. Unmatched junction bases numbered 8, after V lost 2 bases and J lost 4 bases. Here the CDR3 reads CASSEILPGLAGETQYF. In nucleotides, the CDR3 is TGTGCCAGCAGTGAAATCCTTCCGGGACTAGCGGGAGAGACCCAGTACTTC.